The rows below give T cell receptor beta chains drawn from one sample of a study of blood T cell repertoires in COVID-19. Clones were sequenced by immunoSEQ multiplex PCR, and TCRdb holds only the in-frame ones, with some missing. The repertoire holds some 340,000 clones, with 85% as singletons. The sample comprised peripheral blood. These receptors came from a woman between 18 and 29 years old with acute or convalescent COVID-19. Both conserved end residues are part of each CDR3. Each record gives: J gene, clone size, V gene, D gene, CDR3 DNA, CDR3 protein. D genes are given only for firm matches. Clone size is stated in some rows and not others, as once, few, many or a class when expanded.

TRBJ1-6 . TRBV5-5 . TGTGCCAGCAGCTACCCCCCCGGGTCGGATTCACCCCTCCACTTT CASSYPPGSDSPLHF
TRBJ1-4 . TRBV28 TRBD1 TGTGCCAGCAGAAAACCGGTCGGCGGGACAGGGGGCGAAAAACTGTTTTTT CASRKPVGGTGGEKLFF
TRBJ1-4 . TRBV11-2 . TGTGCCAGCAGCTTAGTGGGAGGTCTTGAAGAGGAAAAACTGTTTTTT CASSLVGGLEEEKLFF
TRBJ1-6 . TRBV6-5 . TGTGCCAGCACCCGGGGGAATTCACCCCTCCACTTT CASTRGNSPLHF
TRBJ2-6 . TRBV9 TRBD1 TGTGCCAGCAGCGTACAAACAGGGGGCTCTGGGGCCAACGTCCTGACTTTC CASSVQTGGSGANVLTF
TRBJ1-3 . TRBV12-5 . TGTGCTAGTGGTTCCACCGAGGTGGGGGGGTATACAAACACCATATATTTT CASGSTEVGGYTNTIYF
TRBJ1-1 . TRBV30 . TGTGCCTGGGATAAATCTCTTGACACTGAAGCTTTCTTT CAWDKSLDTEAFF
TRBJ2-7 once TRBV19 TRBD2 TGTGCCAGTAGTCCCGCTAGCGGGACACGCTACGAGCAGTACTTC CASSPASGTRYEQYF
TRBJ2-5 . TRBV18 . TGTGCCAGCTCACCTCAGGGCCCCCAGGAGACCCAGTACTTC CASSPQGPQETQYF
TRBJ2-3 . TRBV19 . TGTGCCAGCGCGGGGGCCCGACGGGTGACCACAGATACGCAGTATTTT CASAGARRVTTDTQYF
TRBJ1-6 . TRBV19 . TGTGCCAGTAGTGTAACAGGGACCTATAATTCACCCCTCCACTTT CASSVTGTYNSPLHF
TRBJ1-6 . TRBV30 . TGTGCCTGGAGTCCGCGGGGAGGGGATTCACCCCTCCACTTT CAWSPRGGDSPLHF
TRBJ2-1 . TRBV5-4 . TGTGCCAGCAGCCCCAGGGGGGGGACTAGAAACGAAGAGCAGTTCTTC CASSPRGGTRNEEQFF
TRBJ2-3 . TRBV3-1/TRBV3-2 TRBD2 TGTGCCAGCAGCCACACTAGCGGGAGCGGAGATACGCAGTATTTT CASSHTSGSGDTQYF
TRBJ1-4 few TRBV18 . TGTGCCAGCTCACCACTGGAGGGAACTAGTAATGAAAAACTGTTTTTT CASSPLEGTSNEKLFF
TRBJ2-7 . TRBV5-1 TRBD1 TGCGCCAGCAGCGATGGACAGGGTTGGGGGTACGAGCAGTACTTC CASSDGQGWGYEQYF
TRBJ2-7 . TRBV12-5 TRBD2 TGTGCTAGTGGTTTGCCAGCGGGAGATGGGAAGCAGTACTTC CASGLPAGDGKQYF
TRBJ2-2 . TRBV19 TRBD2 TGTGCCAGTAGTATAGGACTAGCCGACACCGGGGAGCTGTTTTTT CASSIGLADTGELFF
TRBJ1-1 . TRBV7-6 . TGTGCCAGCAGCTTATCGTTGAACACTGAAGCTTTCTTT CASSLSLNTEAFF
TRBJ1-5 . TRBV7-9 . TGTGCCAGCAGCTTACCGGGGAATCAGCCCCAGCATTTT CASSLPGNQPQHF
TRBJ2-1 once TRBV4-1 TRBD2 TGCGCCAGCAGCCCCGCCGGGACTAGTAGGGATGAGCAGTTCTTC CASSPAGTSRDEQFF
TRBJ1-1 . TRBV9 . TGTGCCAGCAGCGTAGGGGGAGTGAACACTGAAGCTTTCTTT CASSVGGVNTEAFF
TRBJ2-5 once TRBV9 . TGTGCCAGCAGCGTAGGGAGGGAAGAGACCCAGTACTTC CASSVGREETQYF
TRBJ1-6 once TRBV19 TRBD1 TGTGCCAGTAGTATAGAGGGACAGGGGGCAATTAATTCACCCCTCCACTTT CASSIEGQGAINSPLHF
TRBJ1-1 . TRBV19 . TGTGCCAGCTCAGGGGTGGCAAGCACTGAAGCTTTCTTT CASSGVASTEAFF
TRBJ2-3 . TRBV18 . TGTGCCAGCTCACCAGAGGCCAGGGTAGATACGCAGTATTTT CASSPEARVDTQYF
TRBJ2-1 . TRBV9 . TGTGCCAGCAGCGTAGGGGGCAGCTATGAGCAGTTCTTC CASSVGGSYEQFF
TRBJ2-7 . TRBV6-5 TRBD1 TGTGCCAGCAGTCTCCCGGGACAGACCTACGAGCAGTACTTC CASSLPGQTYEQYF
TRBJ2-1 . TRBV28 TRBD2 TGTGCCAGCAGTGTGAGGGGCGGGGGAGTCTACAATGAGCAGTTCTTC CASSVRGGGVYNEQFF
TRBJ2-7 . TRBV7-9 . TGTGCCAGCAGCTTGTCCTCGGGAGAGACAGCCTACGAGCAGTACTTC CASSLSSGETAYEQYF
TRBJ2-2 . TRBV7-9 TRBD2 TGTGCCAGCAGCCCTCTAGCGGCGAACACCGGGGAGCTGTTTTTT CASSPLAANTGELFF